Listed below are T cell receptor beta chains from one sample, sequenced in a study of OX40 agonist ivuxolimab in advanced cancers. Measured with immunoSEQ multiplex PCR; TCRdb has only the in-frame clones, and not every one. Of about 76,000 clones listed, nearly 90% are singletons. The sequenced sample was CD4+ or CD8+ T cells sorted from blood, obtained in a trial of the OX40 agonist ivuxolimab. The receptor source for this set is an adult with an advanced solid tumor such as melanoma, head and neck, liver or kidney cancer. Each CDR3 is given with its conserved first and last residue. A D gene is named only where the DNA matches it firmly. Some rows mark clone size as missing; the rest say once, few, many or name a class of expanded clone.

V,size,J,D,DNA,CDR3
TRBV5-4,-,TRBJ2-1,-,TGTGCCAGCAGCTTGCGCAGGGGCGGCTTGGATGAGCAGTTCTTC,CASSLRRGGLDEQFF
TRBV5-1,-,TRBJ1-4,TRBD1,TGCGCCAGCCAGGGGGGGCCTAATGAAAAACTGTTTTTT,CASQGGPNEKLFF
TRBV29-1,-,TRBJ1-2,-,TGCAGCGTTGGGACCCCCATGGATGGCTACACCTTC,CSVGTPMDGYTF
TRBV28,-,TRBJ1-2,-,TGTGCCAGCAACGGGGGCTTAATAGCGGGTGGCTACACCTTC,CASNGGLIAGGYTF
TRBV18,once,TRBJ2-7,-,TGTGCCAGCGCCCAGAGAACCTACGAGCAGTACTTC,CASAQRTYEQYF
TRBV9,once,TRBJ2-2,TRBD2,TGTGCCAGCAGCGCCGGCGGGGGGCAATATGGCGGGGAGCTGTTTTTT,CASSAGGGQYGGELFF
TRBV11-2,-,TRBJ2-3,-,TGTGCCAGCAGCTTAGCAATCGCTAGCACAGATACGCAGTATTTT,CASSLAIASTDTQYF
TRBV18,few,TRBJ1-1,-,TGTGCCAGCTCACCACGCCAGGGGATGAACACTGAAGCTTTCTTT,CASSPRQGMNTEAFF
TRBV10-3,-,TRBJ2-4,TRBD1,TGTGCCATCAGCGGGACAGGGGGCGCGGGCATTCAGTACTTC,CAISGTGGAGIQYF
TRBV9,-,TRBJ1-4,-,TGTGCCAGCAGCGTTGGGGACTCGTCCACTAATGAAAAACTGTTTTTT,CASSVGDSSTNEKLFF
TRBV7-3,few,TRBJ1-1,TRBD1,TGTGCCAGCACCTCTCAAGGGACAGCTACTGAAGCTTTCTTT,CASTSQGTATEAFF
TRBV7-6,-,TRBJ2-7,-,TGTGCCAGCAGCCAAGGCGGGTACGAGCAGTACTTC,CASSQGGYEQYF
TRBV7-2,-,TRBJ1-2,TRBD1,TGTGCCAGCAGTTCCGACAGGGGGGCCTATGGCTACACCTTC,CASSSDRGAYGYTF
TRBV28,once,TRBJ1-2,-,TGTGCCAGCAGTTTAGGTCGGGGCGACTATGGCTACACCTTC,CASSLGRGDYGYTF
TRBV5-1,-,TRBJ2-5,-,TGCGCCAGCAGCTTGGGCGGTACAGGGAAACAAGAGACCCAGTACTTC,CASSLGGTGKQETQYF
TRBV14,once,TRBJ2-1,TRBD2,TGTGCCAGCAGCCAGCGTGAACTAGCGGGAAACAATGAGCAGTTCTTC,CASSQRELAGNNEQFF
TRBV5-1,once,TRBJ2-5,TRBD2,TGCGCCAGCAGCCTTGGACTAGCGGGGGAGGGAGAGACCCAGTACTTC,CASSLGLAGEGETQYF
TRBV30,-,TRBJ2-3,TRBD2,TGTGCCTGGACAATGGGACTAAGCACAGATACGCAGTATTTT,CAWTMGLSTDTQYF
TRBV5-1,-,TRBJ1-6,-,TGCGCCAGCAGCTCTGAAGGCGCCTATAATTCACCCCTCCACTTT,CASSSEGAYNSPLHF
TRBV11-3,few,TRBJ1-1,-,TGTGCCAGCAGCCACGGACGGGCAGAAGCTTTCTTT,CASSHGRAEAFF
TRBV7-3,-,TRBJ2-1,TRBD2,TGTGCCAGCAGCTTAATGGGCGGGAGGGATAGTGAGCAGTTCTTC,CASSLMGGRDSEQFF
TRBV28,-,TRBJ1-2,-,TGTGCCAGCAGTTTAGGGGCCGTCTATGGCTACACCTTC,CASSLGAVYGYTF
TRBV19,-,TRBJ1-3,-,TGTGCCAGTAGTCCTTGGGCCCCCGACGGAAACTCTGGAAACACCATATATTTT,CASSPWAPDGNSGNTIYF
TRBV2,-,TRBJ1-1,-,TGTGCCAGCAGTAGTTTCAACACTGAAGCTTTCTTT,CASSSFNTEAFF
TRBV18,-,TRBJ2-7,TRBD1,TGTGCCAGCTCACCGGGACAGGGCGACGAGCAGTACTTC,CASSPGQGDEQYF
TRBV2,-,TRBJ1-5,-,TGTGCCAGCAGTGAAGGGACGGCTGGGGGTAGCAATCAGCCCCAGCATTTT,CASSEGTAGGSNQPQHF
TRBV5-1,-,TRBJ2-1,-,TGCGCCAGCAGCTTGGACAGTTCGCAGTTCTTC,CASSLDSSQFF
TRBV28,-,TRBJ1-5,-,TGTGCCAGCAGTCTGGACGGGAATCAGCCCCAGCATTTT,CASSLDGNQPQHF
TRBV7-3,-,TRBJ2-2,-,TGTGCCAGCAGCCCGTGGGGGGTCACCGGGGAACTGTTTTTT,CASSPWGVTGELFF
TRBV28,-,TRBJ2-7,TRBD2,TGTGCCATCACATCCGGACTAGCGGGGTTGGGGGCCTACGAGCAGTACTTC,CAITSGLAGLGAYEQYF
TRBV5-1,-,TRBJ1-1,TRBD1,TGCGCCAGCAGCTTAGGGGACAGGGAGAAAGCTTTCTTT,CASSLGDREKAFF
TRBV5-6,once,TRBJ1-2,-,TGTGCCAGCAGCTTCTTACGGGATTATGGCTACACCTTC,CASSFLRDYGYTF
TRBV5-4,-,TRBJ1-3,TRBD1,TGTGCCAGCAGCTCTCCGGGACAGGGGGCTGGTAACACCATATATTTT,CASSSPGQGAGNTIYF
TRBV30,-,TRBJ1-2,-,TGTGCCTGGAGTAAGTGGGCAGGGGATGGCTACACCTTC,CAWSKWAGDGYTF
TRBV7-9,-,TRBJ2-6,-,TGTGCCAGCAGCTTAGACGTCAACCCCTCCGTCCTGACTTTC,CASSLDVNPSVLTF
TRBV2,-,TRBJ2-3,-,TGTGCCAGCAGTGAAACAACTAGAGCGGATACTCAGTATTTT,CASSETTRADTQYF
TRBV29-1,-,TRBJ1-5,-,TGCAGCGTTGAAGAGCCTCGCGGCCAGCCCCAGCATTTT,CSVEEPRGQPQHF
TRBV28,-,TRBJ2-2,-,TGTGCCAGCCAAAGCTTCCGACGGGACACCGGGGAGCTGTTTTTT,CASQSFRRDTGELFF
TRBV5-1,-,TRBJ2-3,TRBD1,TGCGCCAGCAGCTTGGACAGGGGGACGAGCACAGATACGCAGTATTTT,CASSLDRGTSTDTQYF
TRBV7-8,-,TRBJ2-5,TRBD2,TGTGCCAGCAGCGGGAGACTAGCCTGGCAAGAGACCCAGTACTTC,CASSGRLAWQETQYF
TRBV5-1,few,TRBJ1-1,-,TGCGCCAGCAGCTTGTGGCCAAACCCCACTGAAGCTTTCTTT,CASSLWPNPTEAFF
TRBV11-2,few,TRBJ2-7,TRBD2,TGTGCCAGCAGCTTTTTGACTAGCGGGGCCTACGAGCAGTACTTC,CASSFLTSGAYEQYF
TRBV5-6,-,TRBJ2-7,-,TGTGCCAGCAGCTCCCCCCAGGGGGGTGGCTACGAGCAGTACTTC,CASSSPQGGGYEQYF
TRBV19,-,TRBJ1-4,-,TGTGCCAGTAGTATGCGGGCAACTAATGAAAAACTGTTTTTT,CASSMRATNEKLFF
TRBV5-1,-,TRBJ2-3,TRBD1,TGCGCCAGCAGTCGGCCCCCAGGGGGCTTCGATTCAGATACGCAGTATTTT,CASSRPPGGFDSDTQYF
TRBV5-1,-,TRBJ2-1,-,TGCGCCAGCAGCTTCAGTCCGGGCCTAAACAATGAGCAGTTCTTC,CASSFSPGLNNEQFF
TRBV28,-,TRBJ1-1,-,TGTGCCAGCAGTTTAGTCAGGGACTACACTGAAGCTTTCTTT,CASSLVRDYTEAFF
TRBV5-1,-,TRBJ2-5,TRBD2,TGCGCCAGCAGCTCTGGACTAGCGGGGGGGCTAGAGACCCAGTACTTC,CASSSGLAGGLETQYF
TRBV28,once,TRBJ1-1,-,TGTGCCAGCCGTAATGGGAATCGGTTCCGGGGAACTGAAGCTTTCTTT,CASRNGNRFRGTEAFF